A single sample is the source of the 6 T cell receptor beta chains below, sequenced in a study of shared clonotypes between healthy human individuals. Sequenced by immunoSEQ multiplex PCR; TCRdb stores in-frame clones only, minus some. The profile shows around 1.1 million clones, about 80% of them singletons. Sequencing input: memory CD4+ T cells from PBMCs. Sample subset: CD45RA-negative fraction. All receptors derive from a young man in good health. Some clones in this sample may be carry-over from other donors' samples.

This CDR3 reads CASSDSRVSLYEQYF. The DNA for the CDR3 is TGTGCCAGCAGTGATTCCAGGGTATCACTCTACGAGCAGTACTTC. V and J are TRBV25-1 and TRBJ2-7, with D possibly being TRBD1 (5 bases). Germline V CDR1 and CDR2: MGHDK, SYGVNS. The CDR3 has 15 residues. Trimming pared 3 bases from V and 3 bases from J, leaving 15 bases between.

This rearrangement joins TRBV5-1 to TRBJ2-1; 10 bases line up with TRBD2. In germline, CDR1 is SGHRS, CDR2 YFSETQ. The ends lost 5 bases at V and 7 bases at J; junction bases unmatched: 9. The CDR3 has 15 amino acids. The CDR3 nucleotides read TGCGCCAGCAGATACCTAGCGGGAGAGGTAAATGAGCAGTTCTTC. It codes for CASRYLAGEVNEQFF.

V usage is TRBV4-2 and J usage is TRBJ1-1, with 7 positions matching TRBD1. J lost 0 bases, V lost 0 bases, and 7 bases had no gene match. Germline values: CDR1 LGHNA, CDR2 YNFKEQ. CDR3 length: 17 amino acids. Here the CDR3 DNA reads TGTGCCAGCAGCCAAGACCGGACAGGCGCTATGAACACTGAAGCTTTCTTT. It specifies CASSQDRTGAMNTEAFF.

This chain joins TRBV7-3 and TRBJ1-1; tentatively, D is TRBD1 (6 bases). CDR1 SGHTA and CDR2 FQGTGA come from the germline V gene. The CDR3 spans 16 residues. The V gene lost 5 bases and the J gene lost 4 bases, with 20 bases spanning the gap. CDR3 coding DNA: TGTGCCAGCAGCCCCGAGGGGGGCGCAGGTGGCACTGAAGCTTTCTTT. This gives the protein CASSPEGGAGGTEAFF.

J is TRBJ2-3 and V is TRBV15; D not resolved. Trimming removed 4 bases from V and 5 bases from J, with 19 bases in between. The CDR3 consists of 16 residues. The V gene's germline CDR1 is LNHNV and CDR2 YYDKDF (reference sequence). The CDR3 region is CATSTIDEAVQDTQYF. The CDR3 DNA reads as TGTGCCACCAGCACAATTGATGAGGCAGTACAAGATACGCAGTATTTT.

The chain combines TRBV2 with TRBJ2-2; D gene ambiguous. There are 15 residues in the CDR3. V was trimmed by 2 bases and J by 2 bases, leaving 9 bases between them. In germline, CDR1 is SNHLY, CDR2 FYNNEI. The chain's CDR3 is CASSEFGPNTGELFF. CDR3 DNA: TGTGCCAGCAGTGAATTTGGGCCCAACACCGGGGAGCTGTTTTTT.